The 5 T cell receptor beta chains listed next were all sequenced from one sample in a study of blood T cell repertoires in COVID-19. TCRdb's copy holds only in-frame clones and misses some; the assay was immunoSEQ multiplex PCR. The repertoire holds roughly 200,000 clones, over 75% seen once, with 5.9% in the top ten. The sample consisted of peripheral blood. The receptors stem from a man at least 80 years old with acute or convalescent COVID-19.

The rearrangement joins TRBV2 to TRBJ1-2; TRBD1 matches at 10 bases. The germline gives CDR1 SNHLY, CDR2 FYNNEI. Trimming cost V 6 bases and J 2 bases; bases outside gene matches: 3. CDR3 length: 14 amino acids. CDR3 nucleotide sequence: TGTGCCAGCAGACCGACAGGGGGCAACTATGGCTACACCTTC. Its protein product is CASRPTGGNYGYTF.

The chain has TRBV27 and TRBJ2-6; 11 nucleotides match TRBD1. Looked up from germline, CDR1 is MNHEY and CDR2 is SMNVEV (reference sequence). The CDR3 sequence is 22 residues long. The V gene end was trimmed by 10 bases and the J gene end by 4 bases; junction bases not matched to a gene: 27. CDR3 sequence reads: CATQFVGQGVRAGQRGANVLTF. Written as DNA, the CDR3 is TGTGCCACCCAGTTCGTGGGACAGGGGGTCCGAGCGGGACAACGGGGGGCCAACGTCCTGACTTTC.

This chain joins TRBV7-6 and TRBJ2-1; D is undetermined. Trimming removed 3 bases from V and 8 bases from J, with 5 bases in between. This CDR3 has 11 residues. Germline V gene data show CDR1 as SGHVS and CDR2 as FNYEAQ. The CDR3 DNA sequence: TGTGCCAGCAGCTTGGGCGATGAGCAGTTCTTC. Translated: CASSLGDEQFF.

This chain links TRBV29-1 with TRBJ2-7, with D possibly matching TRBD2 (6 bases). The V end lost 4 bases, the J end lost 3 bases, and 10 bases lay between the germline ends. This CDR3 is built from 12 residues. Germline CDR1 SQVTM, CDR2 ANQGSEA. The CDR3 DNA reads as TGCAGCGTTGTAGGAGGGGACTACGAGCAGTACTTC. It translates to CSVVGGDYEQYF.

V and J are TRBV5-1 and TRBJ2-2; 8 positions agree with TRBD2. Germline lookup yields CDR1 SGHRS and CDR2 YFSETQ. Trimming cost V 5 bases and J 7 bases; bases outside gene matches: 10. The CDR3 is made up of 15 amino acids. The CDR3, as DNA: TGCGCCAGCAGACCCCCGGGACTAGTAGACGGGGAGCTGTTTTTT. It encodes CASRPPGLVDGELFF.